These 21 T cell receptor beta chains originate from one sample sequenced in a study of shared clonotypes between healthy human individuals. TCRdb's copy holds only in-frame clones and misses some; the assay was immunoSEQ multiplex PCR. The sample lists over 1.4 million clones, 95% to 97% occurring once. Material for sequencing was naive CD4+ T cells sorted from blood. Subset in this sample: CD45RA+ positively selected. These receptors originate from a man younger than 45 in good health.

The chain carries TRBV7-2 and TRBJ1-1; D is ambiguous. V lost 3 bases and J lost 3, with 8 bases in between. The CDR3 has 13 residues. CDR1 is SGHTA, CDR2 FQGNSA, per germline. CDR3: CASSFGGYTEAFF. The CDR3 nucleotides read TGTGCCAGCAGCTTTGGTGGGTACACTGAAGCTTTCTTT.

The chain's CDR3 is CASSLAVAGNEQFF. CDR3 sequence (DNA): TGTGCCAGCAGCTTGGCCGTAGCAGGGAATGAGCAGTTCTTC. The rearrangement links TRBV5-4 to TRBJ2-1, with a possible D match to TRBD1 (5 bases). CDR3 size: 14 residues. CDR1 SGHNT and CDR2 YYREEE come from the germline V gene (reference sequence). V was pared by 0 bases and J by 7 bases, with 11 bases between.

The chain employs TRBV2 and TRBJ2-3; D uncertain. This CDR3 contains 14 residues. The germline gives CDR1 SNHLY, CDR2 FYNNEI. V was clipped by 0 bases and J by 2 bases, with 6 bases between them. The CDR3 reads CASSEAGFTDTQYF. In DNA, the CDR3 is TGTGCCAGCAGTGAAGCGGGGTTCACAGATACGCAGTATTTT.

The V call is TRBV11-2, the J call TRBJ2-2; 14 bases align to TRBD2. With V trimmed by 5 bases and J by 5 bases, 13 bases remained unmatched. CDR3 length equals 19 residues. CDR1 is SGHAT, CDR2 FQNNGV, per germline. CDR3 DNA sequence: TGTGCCAGCAGCCGTACATTCTCAGGGACTAGCGGGAGAACCGGGGAGCTGTTTTTT. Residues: CASSRTFSGTSGRTGELFF.

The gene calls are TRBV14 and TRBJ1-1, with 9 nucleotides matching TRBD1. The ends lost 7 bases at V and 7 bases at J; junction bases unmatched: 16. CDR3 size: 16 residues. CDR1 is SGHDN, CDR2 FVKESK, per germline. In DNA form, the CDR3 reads TGTGCCAGCACCCTAGGACAGGGGAATTTTGCGGGTGAAGCTTTCTTT. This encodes CASTLGQGNFAGEAFF.

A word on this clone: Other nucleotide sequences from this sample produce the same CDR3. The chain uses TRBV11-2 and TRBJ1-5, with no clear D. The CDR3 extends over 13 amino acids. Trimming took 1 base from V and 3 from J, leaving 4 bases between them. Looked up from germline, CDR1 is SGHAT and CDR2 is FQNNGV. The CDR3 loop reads CASSLVLNQPQHF. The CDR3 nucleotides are TGTGCCAGCAGCTTAGTCCTCAATCAGCCCCAGCATTTT.

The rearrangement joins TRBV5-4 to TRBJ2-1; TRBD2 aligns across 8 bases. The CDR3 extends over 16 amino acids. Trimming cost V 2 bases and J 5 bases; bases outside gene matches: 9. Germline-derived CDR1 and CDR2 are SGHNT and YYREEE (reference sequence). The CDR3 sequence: CASSFPGGYRDNEQFF. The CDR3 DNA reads TGTGCCAGCAGCTTCCCGGGAGGGTATCGGGACAATGAGCAGTTCTTC. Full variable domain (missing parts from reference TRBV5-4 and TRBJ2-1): ETGVTQSPTHLIKTRGQQVTLRCSSQSGHNTVSWYQQALGQGPQFIFQYYREEENGRGNFPPRFSGLQFPNYSSELNVNALELDDSALYLCASSFPGGYRDNEQFFGPGTRLTVL.

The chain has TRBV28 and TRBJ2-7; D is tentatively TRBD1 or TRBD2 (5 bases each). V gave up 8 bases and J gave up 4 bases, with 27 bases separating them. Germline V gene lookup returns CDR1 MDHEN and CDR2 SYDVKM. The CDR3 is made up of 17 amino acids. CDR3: CASSNPSSLGGTYEQYF. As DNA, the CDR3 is TGTGCCAGCTCCAACCCGTCTTCGCTGGGTGGGACGTACGAGCAGTACTTC.

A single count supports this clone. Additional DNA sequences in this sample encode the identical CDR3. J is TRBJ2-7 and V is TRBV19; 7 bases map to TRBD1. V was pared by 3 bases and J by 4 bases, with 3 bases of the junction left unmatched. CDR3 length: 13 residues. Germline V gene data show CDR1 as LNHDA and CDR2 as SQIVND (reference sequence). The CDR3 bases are TGTGCCAGTAGTATCGACAGGGCGTACGAGCAGTACTTC. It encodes CASSIDRAYEQYF. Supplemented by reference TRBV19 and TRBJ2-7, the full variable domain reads DGGITQSPKYLFRKEGQNVTLSCEQNLNHDAMYWYRQDPGQGLRLIYYSQIVNDFQKGDIAEGYSVSREKKESFPLTVTSAQKNPTAFYLCASSIDRAYEQYFGPGTRLTVT.

The CDR3 bases are TGTGCCAGCAGTTCCCCCGACAGGGGCGCTCGTGGCTACACCTTC. Translation: CASSSPDRGARGYTF. The chain combines TRBV6-5 with TRBJ1-2; TRBD1 matches at 8 bases. The CDR3 contains 15 residues. The germline gives CDR1 MNHEY, CDR2 SVGAGI. With 4 bases clipped from V and 7 bases from J, the junction kept 11 bases outside the gene matches.

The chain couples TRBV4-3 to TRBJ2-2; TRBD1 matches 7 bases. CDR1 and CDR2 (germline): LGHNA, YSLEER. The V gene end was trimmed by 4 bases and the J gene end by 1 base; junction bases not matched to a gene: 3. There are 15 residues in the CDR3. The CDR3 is CASSLGTVNTGELFF. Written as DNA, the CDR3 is TGCGCCAGCAGCCTCGGGACAGTGAACACCGGGGAGCTGTTTTTT.

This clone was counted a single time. The CDR3 DNA sequence: TGCGCCAGCAGCTTCGGGACAGGGGGATTTTCCGGGGAGCTGTTTTTT. Protein sequence: CASSFGTGGFSGELFF. The rearrangement uses TRBV5-1 and TRBJ2-2, with 11 nucleotides matching TRBD1. The germline V gene encodes CDR1 SGHRS and CDR2 YFSETQ. With V trimmed by 2 bases and J by 6 bases, 6 bases remained unmatched. The CDR3 is made up of 16 amino acids.

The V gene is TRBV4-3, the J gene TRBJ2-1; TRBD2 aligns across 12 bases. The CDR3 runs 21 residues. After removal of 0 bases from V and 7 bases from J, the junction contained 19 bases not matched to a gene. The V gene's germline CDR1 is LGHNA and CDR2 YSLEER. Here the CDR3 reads CASSQDVLGSSGRAYINEQFF. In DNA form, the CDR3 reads TGCGCCAGCAGCCAAGACGTTTTGGGTTCTAGCGGGAGGGCCTATATAAATGAGCAGTTCTTC.

DNA for the CDR3: TGTGCCAGCAGCTTGGGAACAGGGGGCGGCATCTATGGCTACACCTTC. Protein product: CASSLGTGGGIYGYTF. This rearrangement joins TRBV5-4 to TRBJ1-2; 9 nucleotides match TRBD1. Trimming removed 0 bases from V and 4 bases from J; junction bases left unmatched: 7. The CDR3 has 16 amino acids. In germline, CDR1 is SGHNT, CDR2 YYREEE (reference sequence).

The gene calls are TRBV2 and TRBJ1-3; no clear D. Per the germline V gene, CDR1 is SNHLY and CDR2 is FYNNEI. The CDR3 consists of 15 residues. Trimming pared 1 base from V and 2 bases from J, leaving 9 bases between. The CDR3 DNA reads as TGTGCCAGCAGTGAAGGTGGGCTGGCTGGAAACACCATATATTTT. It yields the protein CASSEGGLAGNTIYF.

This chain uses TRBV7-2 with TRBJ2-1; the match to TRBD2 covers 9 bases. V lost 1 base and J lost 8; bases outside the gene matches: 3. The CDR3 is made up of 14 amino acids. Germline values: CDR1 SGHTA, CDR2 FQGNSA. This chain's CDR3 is CASSLGGRVYEQFF. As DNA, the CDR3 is TGTGCCAGCAGCTTAGGCGGGAGGGTTTATGAGCAGTTCTTC.

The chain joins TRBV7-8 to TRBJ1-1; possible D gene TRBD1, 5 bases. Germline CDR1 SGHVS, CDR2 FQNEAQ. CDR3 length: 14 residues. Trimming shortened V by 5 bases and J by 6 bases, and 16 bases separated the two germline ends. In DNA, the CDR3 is TGTGCCAGCAGCCCACTGGAGGGGCGGGCTGAAGCTTTCTTT. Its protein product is CASSPLEGRAEAFF. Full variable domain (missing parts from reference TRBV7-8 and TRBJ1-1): GAGVSQSPRYKVAKRGQDVALRCDPISGHVSLFWYQQALGQGPEFLTYFQNEAQLDKSGLPSDRFFAERPEGSVSTLKIQRTQQEDSAVYLCASSPLEGRAEAFFGQGTRLTVV.

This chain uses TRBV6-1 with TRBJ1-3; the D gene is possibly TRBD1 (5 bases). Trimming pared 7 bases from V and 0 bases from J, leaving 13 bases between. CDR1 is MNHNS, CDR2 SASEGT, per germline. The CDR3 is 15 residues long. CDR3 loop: CASTFDRDSGNTIYF. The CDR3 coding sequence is TGTGCCAGCACCTTCGACAGAGACTCTGGAAACACCATATATTTT.

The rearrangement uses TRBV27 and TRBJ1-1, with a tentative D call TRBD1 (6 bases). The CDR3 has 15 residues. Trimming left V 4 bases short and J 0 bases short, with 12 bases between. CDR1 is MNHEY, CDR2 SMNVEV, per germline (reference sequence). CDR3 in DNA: TGTGCCAGCAGTTCATGGACAGCCATGAACACTGAAGCTTTCTTT. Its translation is CASSSWTAMNTEAFF.

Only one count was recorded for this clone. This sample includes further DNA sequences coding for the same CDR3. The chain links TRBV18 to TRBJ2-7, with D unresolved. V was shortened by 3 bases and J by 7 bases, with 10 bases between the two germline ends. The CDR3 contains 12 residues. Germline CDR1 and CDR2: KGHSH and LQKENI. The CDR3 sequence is CASSPSLREQYF. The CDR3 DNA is TGTGCCAGCTCACCTAGCTTGAGGGAGCAGTACTTC.

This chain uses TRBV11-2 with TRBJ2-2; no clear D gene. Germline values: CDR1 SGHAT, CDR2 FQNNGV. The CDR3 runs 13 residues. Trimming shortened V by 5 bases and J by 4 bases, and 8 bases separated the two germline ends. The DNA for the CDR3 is TGTGCCAGCAGCCTGACTGCCACCGGGGAGCTGTTTTTT. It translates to CASSLTATGELFF.